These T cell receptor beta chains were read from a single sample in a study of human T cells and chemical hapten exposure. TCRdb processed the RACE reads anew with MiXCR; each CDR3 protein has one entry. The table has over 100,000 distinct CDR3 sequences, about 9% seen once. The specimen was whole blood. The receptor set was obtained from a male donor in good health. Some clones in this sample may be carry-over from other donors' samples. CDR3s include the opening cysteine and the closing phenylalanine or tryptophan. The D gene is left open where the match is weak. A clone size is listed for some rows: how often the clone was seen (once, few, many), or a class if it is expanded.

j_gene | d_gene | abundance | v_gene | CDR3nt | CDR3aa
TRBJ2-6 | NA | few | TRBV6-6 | TGTGCCAGCAGTAAGACACGGCGTTCTGGGGCCAACGTCCTGACTTTC | CASSKTRRSGANVLTF
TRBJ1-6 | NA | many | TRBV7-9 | TGTGCCAGCAGCTTAGTGCCCTTGGGTCCGGGCTCACCCCTCCACTTT | CASSLVPLGPGSPLHF
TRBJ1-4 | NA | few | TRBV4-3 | TGCGCCAGCAGCCAAGATGAGAGAGAAAAACTGTTTTTT | CASSQDEREKLFF
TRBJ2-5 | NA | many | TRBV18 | TGTGCCAGCTCCCAAAGCGGTACCCAAGAGACCCAGTACTTC | CASSQSGTQETQYF
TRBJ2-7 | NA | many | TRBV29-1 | TGCAGCGTTAGGATGCTATACACTCCCGAGCAGTACTTC | CSVRMLYTPEQYF
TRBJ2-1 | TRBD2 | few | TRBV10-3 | TGTGCCATCAGTATGGGGGGGGAGGGGACCTACAATGAGCAGTTCTTC | CAISMGGEGTYNEQFF
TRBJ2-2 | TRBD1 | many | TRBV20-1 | TGCAGTGCCAGGGACAGAGGTACCGGGGAGCTGTTTTTT | CSARDRGTGELFF
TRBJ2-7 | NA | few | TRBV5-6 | TGTGCCAGCAGCTTGGGGGCGAACAGGTACTCCTACGAGCAGTACTTC | CASSLGANRYSYEQYF
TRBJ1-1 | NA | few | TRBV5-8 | TGTGCCAGCAGCCATGACAGGAACACTGAAGCTTTCTTT | CASSHDRNTEAFF
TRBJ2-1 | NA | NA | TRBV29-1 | TGCAGCGTTGAATCGGGGGCAAACAATGAGCAGTTCTTC | CSVESGANNEQFF
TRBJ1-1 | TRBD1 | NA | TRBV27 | TGTGCCAGCAGTCCATATAACAGGGGGCAGGACACTGAAGCTTTCTTT | CASSPYNRGQDTEAFF
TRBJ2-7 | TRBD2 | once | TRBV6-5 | TGTGCCAGCAGTTTTGGGAGCGGGGGGTCCTACGAGCAGTACTTC | CASSFGSGGSYEQYF
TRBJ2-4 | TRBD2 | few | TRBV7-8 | TGTGCCAGCAGCCAAAAGAGGTCTAGCGGGGGGCCGGGCGCCAAAAACATTCAGTACTTC | CASSQKRSSGGPGAKNIQYF
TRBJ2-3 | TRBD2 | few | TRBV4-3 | TGCGCCAGCAGCCAAGAGTCCGTAGCGGGGGGCGTAAATACGCAGTATTTT | CASSQESVAGGVNTQYF
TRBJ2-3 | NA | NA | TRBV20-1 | TGCAGTGCTAGAGATGGAGGGAAAGATACGCAGTATTTT | CSARDGGKDTQYF
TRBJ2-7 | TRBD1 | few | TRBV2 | TGTGCCAGCAGTGAAGCGCTTGGGACAGGGCTCTACGAGCAGTACTTC | CASSEALGTGLYEQYF
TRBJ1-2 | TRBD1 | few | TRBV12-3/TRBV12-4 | TGTGCCAGCAGTTTCTATCTTGGACAGGGTGTCGACTATGGCTACACCTTC | CASSFYLGQGVDYGYTF